This T cell receptor beta chain was sequenced in a study of T cells in Graves' hyperthyroidism and ophthalmopathy (dated 2019 in TCRdb). About the investigation overall: Peripheral blood was sampled at the time of initial diagnosis, prior to any treatment. TCR V-J signatures able to tell the groups apart were searched for in a discovery cohort of 95 to 100 patients, of whom more than 40 had Graves' ophthalmopathy and some 60 had stable Graves' hyperthyroidism. Prospective prediction of ophthalmopathy was tested in an independent validation cohort consisting of fewer than 20 hyperthyroidism patients and more than 15 patients who later progressed to ophthalmopathy. For training and testing, the 100 or so patients in the discovery cohort were randomly divided in a 7:3 ratio. Thyroid tissue and blood T-cell repertoires from several Graves' hyperthyroidism patients were also compared in the study. Once sampling was done, hyperthyroidism patients were given methimazole at a starting dose of 30 mg daily, whereas ophthalmopathy patients were given high-dose intravenous methylprednisolone. According to the paper, TCR Vbeta CDR3 sequencing was carried out on about 140 peripheral blood samples, which came from 40 to 45 ophthalmopathy, around 74 hyperthyroidism and roughly 17 progressor patients. On the study overall, not on this receptor specifically: Blood samples also contained most of the expanded thyroid clonotypes (frequency above 0.001), which suggests that blood repertoires may reflect thyroid immune responses. In validation, the model predicted progression to ophthalmopathy a median of about 6 months before onset, with approximately 68% sensitivity and 72.22% specificity. Ophthalmopathy was separated from stable hyperthyroidism by a 13 V-J signature model, with approximately 86% sensitivity and approximately 81% specificity obtained in cross-validation and 80%/75% obtained in testing. No statistical method was used to set the sample size in advance, and investigators knew the group allocation.

As to this clonotype: The antigen it recognizes is unknown. Per-nucleotide qualities are absent, and no much larger clonotype sits a single base away.

The TCR beta CDR3 regions were amplified from the RNA transcripts. The first round of RT-PCR for the TCR CDR3 was performed with the HTBI primer set and the Qiagen OneStep RT-PCR kit. Libraries were constructed in a second round of multiplex PCR, after which size selection and purification were performed. Paired-end sequencing of the libraries was performed with 100 bp reads on an Illumina HiSeq2000. Per the authors' processing: Raw data were processed with SOAPnuke, discarding reads with adapters, uncalled bases, mean Phred below 15, or no exact constant-primer or identifier match. COPE v1.2.5 was used to merge the high-quality paired reads, and each unique nucleotide sequence was defined as a clonotype. MiTCR v1.1 was used to align clonotypes to the IMGT TRBV, TRBD and TRBJ reference segments. The analysis was restricted to V-J combinations with a frequency above 0.0001, which together covered 99% to 99.2% of the repertoires. The TCS score was defined as F50 (clonal expansion) divided by E x V (chaos), with BLOSUM62-based TCRdist calculated between CDR3 peptides within each V-J. Welch's t-statistics and random forest reduced 450 to 600 V-J features to about 13, which were used in a naive Bayes classifier (R e1071). Clones were called with MiXCR by TCRdb after fastp trimmed the public reads at Q25, and only in-frame beta chains were retained. Every CDR3 protein is listed once, alongside the most common genes and DNA of its rows. These V and J calls rely on TCRdb rather than the paper's analysis. The sample table shows approximately 510,000 distinct CDR3 sequences, and around 21% are seen once. The ten largest account for 26% of the sample.

The CDR3 has 15 amino acids, counting the end cysteine and phenylalanine. Of the read, only the CDR3 DNA is kept; its 45 bases are in frame from base 1. For CDR1 and CDR2, the germline V gene (reference sequence) lists DFQATT and SNEGSKA. Between the V and J ends, shortened by 0 bases and 10 bases respectively, the junction contains 21 bases. Stable Graves' hyperthyroidism was defined as no progression to ophthalmopathy during 18 months of follow-up. Hyperthyroidism patients were aged 18 to 65 years and newly diagnosed, with disease duration of less than 2 months. The study excluded patients with uncontrolled infections, other autoimmune diseases, pregnancy or lactation. Clinical symptoms, serum thyroxine and TRAb, thyroid ultrasound, and orbital computed tomography formed the basis for the diagnoses. PBMCs were separated from under 12 ml of fresh peripheral blood using Ficoll-Paque density gradient centrifugation. Trizol reagent was used to extract total RNA, and RNA quality was then checked on an Agilent 2100 Bioanalyzer.

The sequenced material came from blood. The clonotype comes from a man younger than 35 with Graves' hyperthyroidism. The V and J segments used are TRBV20-1 and TRBJ1-1; a weak D assignment points to TRBD1 (5 bases agree). CDR3 reads: CSARDPPGGRLGAFF. The sequenced DNA is TGCAGTGCTAGAGATCCGCCCGGGGGACGACTAGGAGCTTTCTTT.